This entry is about one TCR beta chain. Under the authors' procedure: Reference gene primer amplification gave estimated nucleated cell counts. The protocol was immunoSEQ multiplex PCR, while the TCRdb copy is restricted to in-frame clones and leaves out a portion. V, J and clone size are taken as reported in that table, and D and trimming were inferred from the DNA itself. The table has a few hundred thousand clones, 80% to 85% seen once. This specimen comes from a study of blood T cell repertoires in COVID-19. V shed 6 bases, J shed 5 bases, and the junction held 8 bases outside the gene matches. The CDR3 has 14 residues. Germline CDR1 and CDR2: MDHEN and SYDVKM. Everyone who took part was roughly 18 to 89 years old, and they came from over 20 US areas. Participants reported their clinical history, and cohort assignment relied on those reports. Recovered participants had two consecutive negative NP/OP PCR tests, healthcare professional clearance, or symptom resolution.

Sequenced: PBMCs or T cells enriched from blood (not recorded which). The TCR was taken from a man aged 50-60 years who had recovered from COVID-19. This chain uses TRBV28 with TRBJ2-7, with TRBD2 identical over 9 bases. DNA for the CDR3: TGTGCCAGCAGCGGACTAGCGCGGGGAGACGAGCAGTACTTC. It encodes CASSGLARGDEQYF.